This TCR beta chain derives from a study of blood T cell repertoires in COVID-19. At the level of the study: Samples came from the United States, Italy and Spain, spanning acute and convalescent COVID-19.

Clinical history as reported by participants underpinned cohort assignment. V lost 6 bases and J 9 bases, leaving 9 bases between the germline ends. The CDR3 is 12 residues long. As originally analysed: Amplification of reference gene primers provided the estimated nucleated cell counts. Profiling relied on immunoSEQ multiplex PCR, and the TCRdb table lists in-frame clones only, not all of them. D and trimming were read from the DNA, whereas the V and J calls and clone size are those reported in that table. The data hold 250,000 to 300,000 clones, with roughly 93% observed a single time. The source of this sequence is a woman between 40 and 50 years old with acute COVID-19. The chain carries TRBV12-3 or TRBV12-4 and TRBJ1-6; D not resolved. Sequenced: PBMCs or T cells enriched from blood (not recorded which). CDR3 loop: CASRAASSPLHF. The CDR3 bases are TGTGCCAGCAGGGCGGCCTCTTCACCCCTCCACTTT.